The sequence of this TCR beta chain was determined in a study of cytomegalovirus exposure and HLA in healthy donors. Study-wide results and limits: Analysis was performed later, and it showed HLA-associated TCR beta chains to be more clonally expanded than equally common others. Analysis was carried out at a later point, and it linked a missense DCLRE1C variant to TCR beta V- and J-gene trimming. The study found most TCR sequences rare, yet found some public TCRs in many donors. The study recorded 150 to 200 TCR beta chains that were cytomegalovirus-associated.

Turning to this clone: Its antigen is unknown.

The CDR3 sequence is 18 residues long. Germline V CDR1 and CDR2: KGHSH, LQKENI. V shed 2 bases, J shed 7 bases, and the junction held 8 bases outside the gene matches. Both 60 Vbeta primers and 13 Jbeta primers went into the PCR. Sequencing was performed with immunoSEQ multiplex PCR; in TCRdb, only in-frame clones are kept and a portion is missing. The sample data list about 72,000 clones. Sequenced input: PBMCs. This sequence originates from a man between 35 and 55 years old in good health and CMV-seronegative. The chain carries TRBV18 and TRBJ2-1, with 16 positions matching TRBD2. DNA of the CDR3: TGTGCCAGCTCACCAGACGGGACTAGCGGGGGGGCCTGGAATGAGCAGTTCTTC. Translated, it gives CASSPDGTSGGAWNEQFF.